This TCR beta chain was captured by sequencing in a study of identical twins. To note about this clonotype: As yet, its antigen is unknown.

TCRdb passed the 5' RACE reads through MiXCR, listing each CDR3 protein once. The sample gives approximately 260,000 distinct CDR3 sequences, about an eighth of which show up once; 8.8% is in the top ten. This CDR3 has 12 amino acids. V gave up 4 bases and J gave up 13 bases, with 16 bases separating them. CDR1 and CDR2 (germline): SGHVS, FNYEAQ. Findings and caveats of the study: It was cross-sectional statistical analysis, not following the same donors, that the conclusions relied on. Carriage of fewer insertions was seen in abundant cord blood beta clonotypes, whereas memory repertoires showed none. Beta out-of-frame sequences showed weaker excess twin sharing.

The rearrangement links TRBV7-6 to TRBJ2-5, with D possibly being TRBD1 (5 bases). The sample consisted of memory (CD45RO+) T cells sorted from blood. The sequence came from a woman aged 18-35 years in good health. CDR3 nucleotides: TGTGCCAGCAGCTCCTCTAAAGGGGCCTGGTACTTC. Translation gives CASSSSKGAWYF.